The 30 T cell receptor beta chains listed next were all sequenced from one sample in a study of control samples from healthy donors and cancer patients (dated by TCRdb to 2020 to 2022). Libraries were built with the immunoSEQ multiplex PCR assay. Not all clones reach the TCRdb copy of this immuneACCESS table, which keeps in-frame sequences only. Checked studies attribute under half of the gap to unresolved V genes and leave the rest unexplained. Across this sample there are 100,000 to 150,000 clones, with 85% to 95% seen only once. The ten most abundant clones make up 0.55% to 0.6% of the sample. The material sequenced was PBMCs. Every receptor here comes from a man at least 80 years old with head and neck cancer.

The genes are TRBV2 and TRBJ2-7; 7 nucleotides match TRBD2. Germline-derived CDR1 and CDR2 are SNHLY and FYNNEI. This CDR3 spans 14 amino acids. Trimming cost V 4 bases and J 3 bases; bases outside gene matches: 6. CDR3 amino acids: CASSVEREVYEQYF. The DNA of the CDR3 is TGTGCCAGCAGTGTGGAACGGGAGGTCTACGAGCAGTACTTC.

The CDR3 sequence is CASSQTGTGQETQYF. The CDR3, as DNA: TGCGCCAGCAGCCAAACCGGGACGGGTCAAGAGACCCAGTACTTC. The chain links TRBV5-1 to TRBJ2-5; D possibly uses TRBD1 or TRBD2 (5 bases each). This CDR3 is built from 15 residues. Germline lookup yields CDR1 SGHRS and CDR2 YFSETQ. V dropped 4 bases and J dropped 2 bases, with 15 bases sitting between them.

The chain employs TRBV7-9 and TRBJ2-1, with 8 bases fitting TRBD1. Trimming removed 4 bases from V and 7 bases from J; junction bases left unmatched: 9. This CDR3 has 15 amino acids. The germline V gene encodes CDR1 SEHNR and CDR2 FQNEAQ (reference sequence). CDR3 amino acids: CASSSSGTGLNEQFF. CDR3 sequence (DNA): TGTGCCAGCAGCTCCTCCGGGACAGGATTAAATGAGCAGTTCTTC.

The chain links TRBV5-1 to TRBJ2-2; 9 nucleotides match TRBD2. V was pared by 4 bases and J by 7 bases, with 8 bases of the junction left unmatched. This CDR3 is 15 amino acids long. Germline assignment: CDR1 SGHRS and CDR2 YFSETQ. The CDR3 region has the DNA TGCGCCAGCAGCAGCAGCGGGGGGCGGAGCGGGGAGCTGTTTTTT. Translating gives CASSSSGGRSGELFF.

The CDR3, as DNA: TGTGCCAGCAGCTTAGCTGGCGGGGGGGCCCCCTACAATGAGCAGTTCTTC. Its protein is CASSLAGGGAPYNEQFF. The J gene is TRBJ2-1, the V gene TRBV7-2; the match to TRBD2 covers 9 bases. The junction had 5 bases not matched to a gene; V was cut back by 0 bases and J by 2 bases. The CDR3 is 17 residues long. Germline V gives CDR1 SGHTA, CDR2 FQGNSA.

This clone occurred once. The chain is built from TRBV14 and TRBJ1-4; D is undetermined. V lost 4 bases and J 1 base, leaving 19 bases between the germline ends. The germline V gene encodes CDR1 SGHDN and CDR2 FVKESK. There are 18 residues in the CDR3. CDR3 coding DNA: TGTGCCAGCAGCCTGGGGTTACACCCCCCGGGAACTAATGAAAAACTGTTTTTT. Protein product: CASSLGLHPPGTNEKLFF.

As regards this clone: Different DNA sequences within this sample yield the same CDR3. The CDR3, as DNA: TGTGCCAGCAGCGCGCTAGCGGGGGTTTACAATGAGCAGTTCTTC. Its translation is CASSALAGVYNEQFF. The V and J genes are TRBV9 and TRBJ2-1, with 10 bases that match TRBD2. Germline lookup yields CDR1 SGDLS and CDR2 YYNGEE. Trimming took 3 bases from V and 4 from J; bases not matched to a gene: 4. This CDR3 has 15 residues.

The CDR3 region is CASMGQLVGEQYF. The CDR3 region has the DNA TGTGCCAGTATGGGACAGTTGGTCGGAGAGCAGTACTTC. This chain links TRBV2 with TRBJ2-7; 7 positions match TRBD1. The CDR3 totals 13 residues. Germline lookup yields CDR1 SNHLY and CDR2 FYNNEI. V lost 9 bases, J lost 7 bases, and 12 bases stayed unmatched.

The chain employs TRBV6-5 and TRBJ1-5; D not certain. This CDR3 has 15 amino acids. V lost 0 bases and J lost 5, with 11 bases in between. Germline assignment: CDR1 MNHEY and CDR2 SVGAGI. The CDR3 nucleotides read TGTGCCAGCAGTTACTCGCGGGGAGGTGATCAGCCCCAGCATTTT. The encoded protein is CASSYSRGGDQPQHF.

A word on this clone: One base away lies a much larger clone, so this may be a sequencing read error. This chain joins TRBV27 and TRBJ2-7, with no clear D. V was shortened by 6 bases and J by 0 bases, with 9 bases between the two germline ends. This CDR3 is 13 amino acids long. CDR1 is MNHEY, CDR2 SMNVEV, per germline (reference sequence). The CDR3 reads CASRPTGSYEQYF. Here the CDR3 DNA reads TGTGCCAGCAGGCCTACTGGCTCCTACGAGCAGTACTTC.

The V and J genes are TRBV2 and TRBJ1-5; 9 bases are shared with TRBD1. Germline CDR1 is SNHLY and CDR2 is FYNNEI. CDR3 length: 14 residues. After removal of 4 bases from V and 9 bases from J, the junction contained 7 bases not matched to a gene. CDR3 residues: CASSAQGQGSPQHF. CDR3 sequence (DNA): TGTGCCAGCAGTGCTCAGGGACAGGGTTCGCCCCAGCATTTT.

This clone was picked up one time. The gene calls are TRBV15 and TRBJ1-2; the D is unclear. The germline V gene has CDR1 LNHNV and CDR2 YYDKDF (reference sequence). The CDR3 loop spans 13 amino acids. With 2 bases removed from V and 4 bases from J, the gap between germline ends came to 8 bases. The CDR3 sequence is CATSRLQTYGYTF. For the CDR3, the DNA is TGTGCCACCAGCAGACTACAGACCTATGGCTACACCTTC. Together with reference TRBV15 and TRBJ1-2, the CDR3 gives the full variable domain: DAMVIQNPRYQVTQFGKPVTLSCSQTLNHNVMYWYQQKSSQAPKLLFHYYDKDFNNEADTPDNFQSRRPNTSFCFLDIRSPGLGDTAMYLCATSRLQTYGYTFGSGTRLTVV.

The chain employs TRBV5-1 and TRBJ2-7; possible D gene TRBD2, 6 bases. The CDR3 is made up of 16 amino acids. V gave up 3 bases and J gave up 0 bases, with 16 bases separating them. Germline V lookup: CDR1 SGHRS, CDR2 YFSETQ. CDR3 in amino acids: CASSSGGSWSSYEQYF. Here the CDR3 DNA reads TGCGCCAGCAGCTCTGGGGGGTCCTGGAGCTCCTACGAGCAGTACTTC.

The genes are TRBV3-1 (or the pseudogene TRBV3-2) and TRBJ2-2, with 7 bases identical to TRBD1. V was clipped by 1 base and J by 3 bases; unmatched bases: 2. The CDR3 spans 15 residues. The germline gives CDR1 LGHDT, CDR2 YNNKEL (reference sequence). Here the CDR3 DNA reads TGTGCCAGCAGCCAAGCGGGGACAGACACCGGGGAGCTGTTTTTT. Translating gives CASSQAGTDTGELFF.

V usage is TRBV5-1 and J usage is TRBJ2-5; 9 nucleotides align to TRBD2. The germline gives CDR1 SGHRS, CDR2 YFSETQ. There are 14 residues in the CDR3. V gave up 6 bases and J gave up 7 bases; unmatched junction bases: 10. CDR3 loop: CASTPAGGPGTQYF. The CDR3 region has the DNA TGCGCCAGCACCCCCGCGGGAGGGCCTGGGACCCAGTACTTC.

J is TRBJ1-1 and V is TRBV20-1; no clear D. V dropped 0 bases and J dropped 5 bases, with 4 bases sitting between them. This CDR3 is built from 11 residues. CDR1 DFQATT and CDR2 SNEGSKA come from the germline V gene (reference sequence). The CDR3 sequence: CSARDRTEAFF. The CDR3 nucleotides read TGCAGTGCTAGAGACCGGACTGAAGCTTTCTTT.

Turning to this clone: Distinct nucleotide sequences in the sample also encode this CDR3. The chain links TRBV5-1 to TRBJ2-7, with 8 bases fitting TRBD2. Germline values: CDR1 SGHRS, CDR2 YFSETQ. The V and J ends lost 0 bases and 4 bases, in that order; junction bases with no gene match: 3. The CDR3 contains 14 residues. The CDR3 here is CASSLGGGPYEQYF. The DNA of the CDR3 is TGCGCCAGCAGCTTGGGCGGGGGGCCTTACGAGCAGTACTTC.

The CDR3 sequence: CASSLDVDGYTF. CDR3 coding DNA: TGTGCCAGCAGCTTAGACGTAGATGGCTACACCTTC. The chain has TRBV5-5 and TRBJ1-2; D ambiguous. Germline loops: CDR1 SGHKS, CDR2 YYEKEE (reference sequence). Trimming left V 2 bases short and J 6 bases short, with 8 bases between. The CDR3 runs to 12 residues.

V is TRBV10-1 and J is TRBJ2-3, with D perhaps matching TRBD1 (5 bases). This CDR3 has 14 amino acids. Per germline, CDR1 WNHNN and CDR2 SYGVQD (reference sequence). The V end was cut by 6 bases, the J end by 0 bases, with 10 bases between. The CDR3 sequence: CASRNRTSTDTQYF. CDR3 nucleotide sequence: TGCGCCAGCAGAAACCGGACAAGCACAGATACGCAGTATTTT.

The chain is built from TRBV6-4 and TRBJ1-2; D is uncertain. Trimming stripped 0 bases from V and 1 base from J, with 15 bases between. Germline V CDR1 and CDR2: MRHNA, SNTAGT. CDR3 length: 17 residues. The CDR3 DNA reads TGTGCCAGCAGTGACTCGATTCGACTGAGAAGTAACTATGGCTACACCTTC. This translates into CASSDSIRLRSNYGYTF.

The chain joins TRBV7-9 to TRBJ1-1; tentatively, D is TRBD1 (5 bases). V shed 4 bases and J shed 7 bases, with 25 bases lying between them. CDR1 is SEHNR, CDR2 FQNEAQ, per germline (reference sequence). The CDR3 runs to 17 residues. The DNA of the CDR3 is TGTGCCAGCAGCTCTAGTGGAGCTCAGGGAATCGATCTTGAAGCTTTCTTT. It translates to CASSSSGAQGIDLEAFF.

The CDR3 nucleotides read TGTGCCACCATTGACCAGAACACTGAAGCTTTCTTT. It encodes CATIDQNTEAFF. The V gene is TRBV2, the J gene TRBJ1-1; D uncertain. V was trimmed by 10 bases and J by 1 base, leaving 10 bases between them. The germline CDR1 and CDR2 sequences are SNHLY and FYNNEI. The CDR3 is 12 residues long.

This chain uses TRBV2 with TRBJ1-5; D is uncertain. The V end lost 6 bases, the J end lost 5 bases, and 14 bases lay between the germline ends. Germline V gene lookup returns CDR1 SNHLY and CDR2 FYNNEI. This CDR3 has 14 residues. For the CDR3, the DNA is TGTGCCAGCAGCGCCACATCCGGTGATCAGCCCCAGCATTTT. It yields the protein CASSATSGDQPQHF.

Here the CDR3 reads CASSFKRGRNTGELFF. The CDR3 DNA follows: TGCGCCAGCAGCTTTAAGCGGGGGAGGAACACCGGGGAGCTGTTTTTT. The chain combines TRBV5-1 with TRBJ2-2, with 8 positions matching TRBD2. The V and J ends lost 2 bases and 1 base, in that order; junction bases with no gene match: 4. This CDR3 has 16 amino acids. Germline CDR1 and CDR2: SGHRS and YFSETQ.

The chain combines TRBV25-1 with TRBJ1-2, with 7 nucleotides matching TRBD1. The ends lost 3 bases at V and 5 bases at J; junction bases unmatched: 6. The CDR3 spans 14 residues. Germline CDR1 MGHDK, CDR2 SYGVNS. The CDR3 loop reads CASSDPTGKYGYTF. The CDR3 DNA reads as TGTGCCAGCAGTGACCCGACAGGGAAGTATGGCTACACCTTC.

With respect to this clone: A read error may account for a junction end that differs from germline. The rearrangement links TRBV7-9 to TRBJ1-5; D unclear. In germline, CDR1 is SEHNR, CDR2 FQNEAQ (reference sequence). This CDR3 has 15 amino acids. In DNA form, the CDR3 reads TGTGACAGCAGCTTAGGTGGGCAGCCCCTTCAGCCCCAGCATTTT. Amino acid sequence: CDSSLGGQPLQPQHF.

The count of this clone is one. The chain links TRBV7-9 to TRBJ2-1; D gene uncertain. V shed 6 bases and J shed 5 bases, with 17 bases lying between them. The CDR3 extends over 15 amino acids. Germline V gene sequence: CDR1 SEHNR, CDR2 FQNEAQ (reference sequence). The CDR3 loop reads CASSFSQRPNNEQFF. The CDR3 DNA reads as TGTGCCAGCAGTTTTTCACAGCGTCCAAACAATGAGCAGTTCTTC.

This clone came up once. The rearrangement joins TRBV3-1 (or the pseudogene TRBV3-2) to TRBJ2-3; TRBD2 matches 12 bases. CDR1 is LGHDT and CDR2 is YNNKEL in the germline V gene (reference sequence). The CDR3 spans 17 residues. Germline trimming cut 3 bases from V and 5 bases from J; bases unmatched to any gene: 9. The CDR3: CASSHGLAGSVGDTQYF. For the CDR3, the DNA is TGTGCCAGCAGCCACGGACTAGCGGGATCCGTGGGAGATACGCAGTATTTT.

This chain joins TRBV12-3 or TRBV12-4 and TRBJ2-2; no clear D gene. V lost 3 bases to trimming and J lost 6 bases, with 8 bases between them. The CDR3 sequence is 13 residues long. Here the CDR3 reads CASSLWASGELFF. The DNA of the CDR3 is TGTGCCAGCAGTTTGTGGGCCTCCGGGGAGCTGTTTTTT.

The V call is TRBV9, the J call TRBJ1-6; 7 bases fit TRBD1. The V and J ends lost 4 bases and 7 bases, in that order; junction bases with no gene match: 5. CDR3 length: 14 residues. Germline V gene sequence: CDR1 SGDLS, CDR2 YYNGEE. The CDR3 is CASSPGQENSPLHF. In nucleotides, the CDR3 is TGTGCCAGCAGCCCCGGACAGGAGAATTCACCCCTCCACTTT.